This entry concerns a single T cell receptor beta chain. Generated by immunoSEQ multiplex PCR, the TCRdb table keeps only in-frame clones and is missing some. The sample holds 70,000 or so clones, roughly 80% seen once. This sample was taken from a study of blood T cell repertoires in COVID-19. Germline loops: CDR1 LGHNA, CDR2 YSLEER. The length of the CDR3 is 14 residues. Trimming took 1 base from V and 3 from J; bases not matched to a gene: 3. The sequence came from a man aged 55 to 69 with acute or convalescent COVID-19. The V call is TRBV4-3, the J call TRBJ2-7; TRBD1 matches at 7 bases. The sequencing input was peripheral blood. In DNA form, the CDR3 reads TGCGCCAGCAGCCAAGGACAGGGTGTCTACGAGCAGTACTTC. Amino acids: CASSQGQGVYEQYF.